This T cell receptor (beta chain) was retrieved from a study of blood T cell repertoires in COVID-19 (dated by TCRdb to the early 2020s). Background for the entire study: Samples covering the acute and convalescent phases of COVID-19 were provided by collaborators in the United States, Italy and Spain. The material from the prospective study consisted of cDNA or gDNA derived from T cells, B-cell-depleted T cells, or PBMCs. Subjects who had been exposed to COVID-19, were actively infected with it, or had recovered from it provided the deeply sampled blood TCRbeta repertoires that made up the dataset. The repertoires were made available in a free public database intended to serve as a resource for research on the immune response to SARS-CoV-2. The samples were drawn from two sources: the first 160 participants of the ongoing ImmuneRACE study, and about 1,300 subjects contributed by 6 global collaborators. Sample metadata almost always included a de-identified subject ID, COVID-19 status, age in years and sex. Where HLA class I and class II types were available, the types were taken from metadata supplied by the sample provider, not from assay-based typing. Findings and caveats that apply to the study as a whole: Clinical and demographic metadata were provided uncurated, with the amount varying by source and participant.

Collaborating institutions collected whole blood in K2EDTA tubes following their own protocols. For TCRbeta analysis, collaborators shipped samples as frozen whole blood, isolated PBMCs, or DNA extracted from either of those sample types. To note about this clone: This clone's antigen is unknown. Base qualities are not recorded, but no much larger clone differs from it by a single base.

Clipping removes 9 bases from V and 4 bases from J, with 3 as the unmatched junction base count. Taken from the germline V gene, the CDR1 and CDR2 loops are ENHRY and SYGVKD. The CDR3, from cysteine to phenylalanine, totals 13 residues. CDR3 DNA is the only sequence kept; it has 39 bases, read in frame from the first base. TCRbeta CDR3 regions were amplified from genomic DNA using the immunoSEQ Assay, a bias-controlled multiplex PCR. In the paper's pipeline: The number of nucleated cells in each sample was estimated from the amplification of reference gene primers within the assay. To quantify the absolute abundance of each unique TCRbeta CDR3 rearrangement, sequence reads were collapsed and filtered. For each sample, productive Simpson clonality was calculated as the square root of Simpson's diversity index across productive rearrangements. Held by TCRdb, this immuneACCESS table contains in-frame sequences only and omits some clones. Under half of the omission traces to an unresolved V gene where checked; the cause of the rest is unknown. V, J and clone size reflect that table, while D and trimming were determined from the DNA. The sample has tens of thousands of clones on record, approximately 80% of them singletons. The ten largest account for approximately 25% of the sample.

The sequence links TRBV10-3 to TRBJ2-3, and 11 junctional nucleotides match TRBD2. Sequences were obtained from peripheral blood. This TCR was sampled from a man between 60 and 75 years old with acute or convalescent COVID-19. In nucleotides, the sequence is TGTGCCATAAATAGCGGGGGGGCAGATACGCAGTATTTT. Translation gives CAINSGGADTQYF.